One and the same sample provided the 9 T cell receptor beta chains below, sequenced in a study of response to subunit inactivated influenza vaccine. TCRdb re-called the RT-PCR reads with MiXCR, one entry per CDR3 protein. In the table there are more than 450,000 distinct CDR3 sequences, 12% of which are singletons. The material was PBMCs from blood, obtained on the day of vaccination. These TCRs come from a man aged 45 to 65 who received an inactivated influenza vaccine.

This clonotype was detected ten times or more. The chain links TRBV5-1 to TRBJ2-7; D remains unclear. This CDR3 has 15 amino acids. The germline V gene has CDR1 SGHRS and CDR2 YFSETQ. The V end lost 1 base, the J end lost 1 base, and 12 bases lay between the germline ends. CDR3 coding DNA: TGCGCCAGCAGCTTGAGTAGCTCTAGATCCTACGAGCAGTACTTC. It specifies CASSLSSSRSYEQYF. The whole variable domain, remainder taken from reference TRBV5-1 and TRBJ2-7, is KAGVTQTPRYLIKTRGQQVTLSCSPISGHRSVSWYQQTPGQGLQFLFEYFSETQRNKGNFPGRFSGRQFSNSRSEMNVSTLELGDSALYLCASSLSSSRSYEQYFGPGTRLTVT.

In this sample, this clonotype turned up a few times. This sequence joins TRBV28 and TRBJ1-5, with 9 bases identical to TRBD1. Looked up from germline, CDR1 is MDHEN and CDR2 is SYDVKM. V was pared by 8 bases and J by 3 bases, with 8 bases of the junction left unmatched. The length of the CDR3 is 15 residues. This CDR3 is CASQSGTGNNQPQHF. The CDR3 DNA reads TGTGCCAGCCAAAGCGGGACAGGGAACAATCAGCCCCAGCATTTT. Together with reference TRBV28 and TRBJ1-5, the CDR3 gives the full variable domain: DVKVTQSSRYLVKRTGEKVFLECVQDMDHENMFWYRQDPGLGLRLIYFSYDVKMKEKGDIPEGYSVSREKKERFSLILESASTNQTSMYLCASQSGTGNNQPQHFGDGTRLSIL.

The V and J genes are TRBV28 and TRBJ2-1, with D possibly being TRBD1 (5 bases). The CDR3 covers 14 residues. The V end was cut by 2 bases, the J end by 6 bases, with 11 bases between. Germline CDR1 is MDHEN and CDR2 is SYDVKM. CDR3 nucleotide sequence: TGTGCCAGCAGTTTAGTTCGTCAGGGCAATGAGCAGTTCTTC. Amino acid sequence: CASSLVRQGNEQFF.

This clonotype was seen a handful of times. V usage is TRBV3-1 and J usage is TRBJ2-5; D unclear. The CDR3 is made up of 13 amino acids. Germline values: CDR1 LGHDT, CDR2 YNNKEL (reference sequence). Trimming took 1 base from V and 7 from J, leaving 10 bases between them. The CDR3 DNA reads as TGTGCCAGCAGCCAAGGAGAGGTCTGGACCCAGTACTTC. It translates to CASSQGEVWTQYF.

The chain couples TRBV18 to TRBJ2-2, with D possibly TRBD1 on 6 matching bases. The CDR3 is 16 residues long. Trimming shortened V by 5 bases and J by 5 bases, and 18 bases separated the two germline ends. The germline V gene has CDR1 KGHSH and CDR2 LQKENI. The DNA for the CDR3 is TGTGCCAGCTCATTGCAACCACAGGGAAGGACCGGGGAGCTGTTTTTT. The encoded protein is CASSLQPQGRTGELFF.

This clonotype turned up a few times. J is TRBJ2-1 and V is TRBV5-1, with 8 bases lining up with TRBD2. V dropped 2 bases and J dropped 2; count of bases not matched to a gene: 6. Germline CDR1 reads SGHRS; CDR2 reads YFSETQ. The CDR3 spans 16 residues. The CDR3 coding sequence is TGCGCCAGCAGCTTCGGATCGGGGGGGACCTACAATGAGCAGTTCTTC. It codes for CASSFGSGGTYNEQFF.

This clonotype was observed a few times. This rearrangement joins TRBV12-3 or TRBV12-4 to TRBJ2-7, with 7 positions matching TRBD1. Germline trimming cut 2 bases from V and 2 bases from J; bases unmatched to any gene: 3. The CDR3 is 14 residues long. In DNA form, the CDR3 reads TGTGCCAGCAGTTTAACGGGACAGACCTACGAGCAGTACTTC. Translation: CASSLTGQTYEQYF.

The V and J genes are TRBV20-1 and TRBJ1-4, with a tentative D call TRBD1 (6 bases). V lost 3 bases and J 8 bases, leaving 19 bases between the germline ends. CDR3 length equals 15 residues. The germline V gene has CDR1 DFQATT and CDR2 SNEGSKA (reference sequence). The CDR3: CSASHSPGAGEKLFF. CDR3 nucleotides: TGCAGTGCTAGCCACTCGCCGGGGGCAGGCGAAAAACTGTTTTTT.

The chain recombines TRBV15 with TRBJ2-1; D not resolved. The CDR3 is 14 residues long. The germline gives CDR1 LNHNV, CDR2 YYDKDF (reference sequence). V was cut by 1 base and J by 0 bases, with 4 bases left in between. CDR3 DNA sequence: TGTGCCACCAGCAGAGTAGGCTCCTACAATGAGCAGTTCTTC. This sequence encodes CATSRVGSYNEQFF.